This TCR beta chain was captured in a study of early T cells in non-severe SARS-CoV-2 infection. The overall study: The input, bulk RNA from unsorted whole blood, was sequenced, and chains were unpaired.

Using its own MiXCR run on the 5' RACE reads, TCRdb lists one record per CDR3 protein. The data contain 65,000 to 70,000 distinct CDR3 sequences, 11% of them singletons. Study-level results: In VDJdb matching, anti-spike CD8 responses were favored while private and CD4 specificities went missing.

The CDR3 extends over 15 amino acids. Per the germline V gene, CDR1 is SNHLY and CDR2 is FYNNEI. V lost 8 bases and J lost 3; bases outside the gene matches: 12. This clonotype appeared many times. What it binds is not known. The sample was whole blood. This receptor was identified in an adult who was a healthcare worker with PCR-confirmed SARS-CoV-2 infection or an uninfected control (not recorded which). This chain connects TRBV2 to TRBJ2-7; 8 bases match TRBD1. The CDR3, as DNA: TGTGCCAGCTCCGGGAACAGGGGGAATGGCTACGAGCAGTACTTC. This translates into CASSGNRGNGYEQYF.